A single sample gave rise to the 5 T cell receptor beta chains below, sequenced in a study of blood T cells in healthy people across ages. A sample-barcoded 5' primer and a J-beta primer mix were used in a second PCR of about 7 to 12 cycles. TCRdb processed the 5' RACE reads anew with MiXCR; each CDR3 protein has one entry. The table records around 1,800,000 distinct CDR3 sequences, roughly 43% of them present only once. The sequenced material came from blood. The receptor set was obtained from a human donor in good health.

On this clonotype: This sequence may be a read error, since a much larger clone differs from it by one base. The V and J genes are TRBV7-2 and TRBJ1-2; no definite D call. The CDR3 is made up of 12 amino acids. In germline, CDR1 is SGHTA, CDR2 FQGNSA. The CDR3, as DNA: TGTGCCAGCAGCTTAGTTAACTATGGCTGCACCTTC. Its translation: CASSLVNYGCTF. Based on the CDR3 plus reference TRBV7-2 and TRBJ1-2, the full variable domain is GAGVSQSPSNKVTEKGKDVELRCDPISGHTALYWYRQSLGQGLEFLIYFQGNSAPDKSGLPSDRFSAERTGGSVSTLTIQRTQQEDSAVYLCASSLVNYGCTFGSGTRLTVV.

This clonotype was seen a handful of times. The J gene is TRBJ1-1, the V gene TRBV20-1; the D gene is possibly TRBD1 (6 bases). The CDR3 totals 12 residues. Trimming stripped 6 bases from V and 7 bases from J, with 15 bases between. Germline-derived CDR1 and CDR2 are DFQATT and SNEGSKA (reference sequence). The CDR3 sequence is CSATGTRFEAFF. In DNA, the CDR3 is TGCAGTGCAACCGGGACACGATTTGAAGCTTTCTTT.

In this sample, this clonotype turned up once. The V and J genes are TRBV7-2 and TRBJ2-1; D unclear. This CDR3 region has 11 residues. V was pared by 5 bases and J by 11 bases, with 10 bases between. Germline V gene data show CDR1 as SGHTA and CDR2 as FQGNSA. CDR3 protein: CASSTTEKQFF. In DNA form, the CDR3 reads TGTGCCAGCAGCACGACCGAAAAGCAGTTCTTC. The complete variable domain, with remaining parts taken from reference TRBV7-2 and TRBJ2-1, reads GAGVSQSPSNKVTEKGKDVELRCDPISGHTALYWYRQSLGQGLEFLIYFQGNSAPDKSGLPSDRFSAERTGGSVSTLTIQRTQQEDSAVYLCASSTTEKQFFGPGTRLTVL.

The chain carries TRBV20-1 and TRBJ2-7; 7 nucleotides agree with TRBD2. Germline V gene data show CDR1 as DFQATT and CDR2 as SNEGSKA (reference sequence). This CDR3 has 17 amino acids. The V segment lost 5 bases and the J segment 4 bases; nucleotides outside the gene matches: 20. The CDR3 reads CSAQGRQGAGEWYEQYF. The CDR3 region has the DNA TGCAGTGCTCAAGGAAGACAAGGGGCGGGAGAGTGGTACGAGCAGTACTTC.

The V gene is TRBV6-2 or TRBV6-3, the J gene TRBJ1-5; unclear D gene. CDR3 size: 13 residues. Trimming stripped 6 bases from V and 2 bases from J, with 8 bases between. CDR1 is MNHEY, CDR2 SVGEGT, per germline. CDR3 DNA: TGTGCCAGCAGAACCCGTGGCAATCAGCCCCAGCATTTT. It is translated as CASRTRGNQPQHF.